These T cell receptor beta chains were read from a single sample in a study of T cells after yellow fever vaccination. From the 5' RACE reads, TCRdb called clonotypes with MiXCR, one entry per CDR3 protein. The data contain about 320,000 distinct CDR3 sequences, 9.5% to 12% of them seen just once; the ten biggest clones take up 3% to 3.5%. Material: CD4+ T cells sorted from PBMCs, obtained 45 days after the yellow fever booster vaccination. The receptors shown here come from a man aged 18 to 29 who received the YFV17D yellow fever vaccine. Each CDR3 is given with its conserved first and last residue. The order of the fields is clone size, D gene, J gene, V gene, CDR3 protein, CDR3 DNA. The D gene is left open where the match is weak. Only some rows state a clone size, as once, few, many or a class for expanded clones.

clone_size: few
d_call: -
j_call: TRBJ1-6
v_call: TRBV7-9
cdr3_aa: CASSLAGNNSPLHF
cdr3_nt: TGTGCCAGCAGCTTAGCGGGGAATAATTCACCCCTCCACTTT

clone_size: -
d_call: TRBD2
j_call: TRBJ2-1
v_call: TRBV29-1
cdr3_aa: CSVVRGGTYNEQFF
cdr3_nt: TGCAGCGTTGTTCGGGGGGGTACCTACAATGAGCAGTTCTTC

clone_size: many
d_call: -
j_call: TRBJ2-1
v_call: TRBV5-1
cdr3_aa: CASSLGGDSYNEQFF
cdr3_nt: TGCGCCAGCAGCTTGGGCGGGGACTCCTACAATGAGCAGTTCTTC

clone_size: -
d_call: -
j_call: TRBJ1-5
v_call: TRBV28
cdr3_aa: CASSSGFFGNQPQHF
cdr3_nt: TGTGCCAGCTCATCGGGGTTTTTCGGCAATCAGCCCCAGCATTTT

clone_size: few
d_call: -
j_call: TRBJ1-4
v_call: TRBV9
cdr3_aa: CASSVGPGHNEKLFF
cdr3_nt: TGTGCCAGCAGCGTAGGCCCGGGACATAATGAAAAACTGTTTTTT

clone_size: few
d_call: TRBD2
j_call: TRBJ2-1
v_call: TRBV7-7
cdr3_aa: CASSLGLAGIVEQFF
cdr3_nt: TGTGCCAGCAGCTTAGGCCTAGCGGGCATCGTTGAGCAGTTCTTC

clone_size: few
d_call: -
j_call: TRBJ2-1
v_call: TRBV5-1
cdr3_aa: CASSLDSWINNEQFF
cdr3_nt: TGCGCCAGCAGCTTGGACAGTTGGATCAACAATGAGCAGTTCTTC

clone_size: -
d_call: -
j_call: TRBJ2-7
v_call: TRBV12-3/TRBV12-4
cdr3_aa: CASSFPQTVQYF
cdr3_nt: TGTGCCAGCAGTTTCCCCCAGACCGTGCAGTACTTC

clone_size: few
d_call: -
j_call: TRBJ2-2
v_call: TRBV5-4
cdr3_aa: CASSLEHGSGELFF
cdr3_nt: TGTGCCAGCAGCTTGGAACACGGATCCGGGGAGCTGTTTTTT

clone_size: -
d_call: -
j_call: TRBJ2-2
v_call: TRBV24-1
cdr3_aa: CATSAGGRATGELFF
cdr3_nt: TGTGCCACCTCCGCGGGCGGCAGGGCCACCGGGGAGCTGTTTTTT

clone_size: many
d_call: -
j_call: TRBJ1-3
v_call: TRBV20-1
cdr3_aa: CSARSGNTIYF
cdr3_nt: TGCAGTGCCCGCTCTGGAAACACCATATATTTT

clone_size: many
d_call: -
j_call: TRBJ2-1
v_call: TRBV2
cdr3_aa: CASSESYNEQFF
cdr3_nt: TGTGCCAGCAGTGAGTCGTACAATGAGCAGTTCTTC

clone_size: many
d_call: -
j_call: TRBJ1-4
v_call: TRBV5-1
cdr3_aa: CASSGAATNEKLFF
cdr3_nt: TGCGCCAGCAGCGGGGCAGCAACTAATGAAAAACTGTTTTTT

clone_size: many
d_call: -
j_call: TRBJ1-2
v_call: TRBV6-6
cdr3_aa: CASTRDYGYTF
cdr3_nt: TGTGCCAGCACCCGGGACTATGGCTACACCTTC

clone_size: few
d_call: -
j_call: TRBJ1-2
v_call: TRBV19
cdr3_aa: CASSVPGTMRGYTF
cdr3_nt: TGTGCCAGTAGTGTCCCCGGGACCATGAGAGGCTACACCTTC

clone_size: -
d_call: -
j_call: TRBJ2-1
v_call: TRBV2
cdr3_aa: CASSELGVSSYNEQFF
cdr3_nt: TGTGCCAGCAGTGAGTTGGGGGTAAGCTCCTACAATGAGCAGTTCTTC

clone_size: -
d_call: -
j_call: TRBJ1-1
v_call: TRBV10-3
cdr3_aa: CAAQGQTEAFF
cdr3_nt: TGTGCCGCTCAGGGGCAAACTGAAGCTTTCTTT

clone_size: medium-sized
d_call: -
j_call: TRBJ2-2
v_call: TRBV29-1
cdr3_aa: CSVDGLGTGELFF
cdr3_nt: TGCAGCGTTGACGGCCTAGGCACCGGGGAGCTGTTTTTT

clone_size: -
d_call: -
j_call: TRBJ1-1
v_call: TRBV7-9
cdr3_aa: CASSLGRAFSTEAFF
cdr3_nt: TGTGCCAGCAGCTTAGGCAGGGCTTTTTCCACTGAAGCTTTCTTT

clone_size: many
d_call: -
j_call: TRBJ1-1
v_call: TRBV20-1
cdr3_aa: CSAFSTGRGTEAFF
cdr3_nt: TGCAGTGCCTTTTCCACAGGGCGAGGAACTGAAGCTTTCTTT

clone_size: few
d_call: -
j_call: TRBJ2-1
v_call: TRBV7-3
cdr3_aa: CASSPTRGGYNEQFF
cdr3_nt: TGTGCCAGCAGCCCCACCAGGGGGGGGTACAATGAGCAGTTCTTC

clone_size: few
d_call: TRBD2
j_call: TRBJ2-3
v_call: TRBV5-1
cdr3_aa: CASGAGGPTDTQYF
cdr3_nt: TGCGCCAGCGGGGCGGGGGGGCCCACAGATACGCAGTATTTT

clone_size: -
d_call: TRBD1
j_call: TRBJ1-1
v_call: TRBV18
cdr3_aa: CASLTQGGYTEAFF
cdr3_nt: TGTGCCAGCCTCACACAGGGGGGGTACACTGAAGCTTTCTTT

clone_size: many
d_call: -
j_call: TRBJ2-3
v_call: TRBV12-3/TRBV12-4
cdr3_aa: CASSFPGTQYF
cdr3_nt: TGTGCCAGCAGTTTCCCGGGGACGCAGTATTTT

clone_size: -
d_call: -
j_call: TRBJ1-4
v_call: TRBV4-3
cdr3_aa: CASSQASATNEKLFF
cdr3_nt: TGCGCCAGCAGCCAAGCCTCTGCAACTAATGAAAAACTGTTTTTT

clone_size: few
d_call: -
j_call: TRBJ1-2
v_call: TRBV29-1
cdr3_aa: CSVGPGTAWGYTF
cdr3_nt: TGCAGCGTGGGGCCGGGGACCGCTTGGGGCTACACCTTC

clone_size: few
d_call: -
j_call: TRBJ1-1
v_call: TRBV5-1
cdr3_aa: CASRQSPRGTEAFF
cdr3_nt: TGCGCCAGCAGACAATCCCCCCGGGGCACTGAAGCTTTCTTT

clone_size: few
d_call: TRBD2
j_call: TRBJ2-3
v_call: TRBV20-1
cdr3_aa: CSASLAGGIDTQYF
cdr3_nt: TGCAGTGCTAGCCTAGCGGGGGGGATAGATACGCAGTATTTT

clone_size: few
d_call: TRBD1
j_call: TRBJ2-2
v_call: TRBV5-1
cdr3_aa: CASRLRDRAHRELFF
cdr3_nt: TGCGCCAGCAGACTCCGGGACAGGGCTCACAGGGAGCTGTTTTTT

clone_size: few
d_call: -
j_call: TRBJ2-1
v_call: TRBV19
cdr3_aa: CASRGDQVWFF
cdr3_nt: TGTGCCAGTAGGGGGGACCAAGTATGGTTCTTC

clone_size: few
d_call: -
j_call: TRBJ2-1
v_call: TRBV6-6
cdr3_aa: CAQGTYNEQFF
cdr3_nt: TGTGCCCAGGGAACCTACAATGAGCAGTTCTTC

clone_size: -
d_call: -
j_call: TRBJ1-4
v_call: TRBV25-1
cdr3_aa: CASSEAGDEKLFF
cdr3_nt: TGTGCCAGCAGTGAGGCCGGAGATGAAAAACTGTTTTTT

clone_size: -
d_call: -
j_call: TRBJ2-1
v_call: TRBV7-2
cdr3_aa: CASSPRPIYNEQFF
cdr3_nt: TGTGCCAGCAGCCCTCGACCGATTTACAATGAGCAGTTCTTC

clone_size: -
d_call: -
j_call: TRBJ1-2
v_call: TRBV5-1
cdr3_aa: CASSLRASGYGYTF
cdr3_nt: TGCGCCAGCAGCTTGCGCGCAAGCGGATACGGCTACACCTTC

clone_size: medium-sized
d_call: -
j_call: TRBJ2-1
v_call: TRBV10-3
cdr3_aa: CAIRRLGSYNEQFF
cdr3_nt: TGTGCCATCCGACGGTTAGGGTCCTACAATGAGCAGTTCTTC

clone_size: -
d_call: -
j_call: TRBJ2-5
v_call: TRBV5-1
cdr3_aa: CASRVREETQYF
cdr3_nt: TGCGCCAGCAGGGTCAGGGAAGAGACCCAGTACTTC

clone_size: many
d_call: TRBD2
j_call: TRBJ2-7
v_call: TRBV7-2
cdr3_aa: CASSTSGGTYEQYF
cdr3_nt: TGTGCCAGCAGTACTAGCGGGGGTACCTACGAGCAGTACTTC

clone_size: -
d_call: TRBD2
j_call: TRBJ2-3
v_call: TRBV9
cdr3_aa: CASSVLSGGGGTDTQYF
cdr3_nt: TGTGCCAGCAGCGTTTTGTCAGGCGGGGGTGGCACAGATACGCAGTATTTT

clone_size: -
d_call: TRBD1
j_call: TRBJ1-5
v_call: TRBV20-1
cdr3_aa: CSAREVTGRRQPQHF
cdr3_nt: TGCAGTGCTAGAGAGGTGACAGGGAGGCGTCAGCCCCAGCATTTT

clone_size: few
d_call: -
j_call: TRBJ1-1
v_call: TRBV18
cdr3_aa: CASSQVVGGPGGHTEAFF
cdr3_nt: TGTGCCAGCTCACAGGTTGTTGGGGGCCCCGGGGGCCACACTGAAGCTTTCTTT

clone_size: few
d_call: -
j_call: TRBJ2-5
v_call: TRBV29-1
cdr3_aa: CSVLLEGTYQETQYF
cdr3_nt: TGCAGCGTCCTTTTGGAGGGAACGTACCAAGAGACCCAGTACTTC